This T cell receptor (beta chain) comes out of a study of regulatory T cells in long-lasting Graves disease. Across the whole study: With positive TSH receptor antibodies and over 5 years of antithyroid drugs, Graves' disease was considered persistent.

Documented time point: persistent/refractory GD, antithyroid drugs over 5 years with positive TRAb. PBMC-extracted RNA yielded the TCR library. Germline V lookup: CDR1 SGHRS, CDR2 YFSETQ. There are 15 residues in the CDR3. Trimming shortened V by 0 bases and J by 5 bases, and 12 bases separated the two germline ends. Study results and caveats: Sample size was small, which may have lowered accuracy.

CDR3-region Arm-PCR and iRepertoire HTBI primers produced the TCR beta libraries. Using its own MiXCR run on the multiplex PCR reads, TCRdb lists one record per CDR3 protein. This sample yields around 400,000 distinct CDR3 sequences, of which around 24% are seen a single time; around 24% belongs to the top ten. This clonotype was observed many times. The antigen is undetermined. The source is a female donor with Graves disease. The source was peripheral blood mononuclear cells (PBMCs), collected when the disease was refractory, from a patient treated with antithyroid drugs. The chain links TRBV5-1 to TRBJ1-5; D unclear. CDR3 region: CASSLGTGNHQPQHF. CDR3 nucleotides: TGCGCCAGCAGCTTGGGGACGGGGAATCATCAGCCCCAGCATTTT.